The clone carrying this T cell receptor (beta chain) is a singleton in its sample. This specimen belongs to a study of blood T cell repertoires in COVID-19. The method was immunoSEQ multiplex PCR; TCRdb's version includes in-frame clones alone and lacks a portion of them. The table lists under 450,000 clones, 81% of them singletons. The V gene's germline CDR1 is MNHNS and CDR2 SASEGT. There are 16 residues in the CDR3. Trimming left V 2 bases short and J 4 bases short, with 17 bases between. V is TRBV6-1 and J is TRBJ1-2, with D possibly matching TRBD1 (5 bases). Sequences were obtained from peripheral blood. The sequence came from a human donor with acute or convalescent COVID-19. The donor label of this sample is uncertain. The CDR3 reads CASSERGGLVGYGYTF. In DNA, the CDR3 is TGTGCCAGCAGTGAAAGGGGAGGGTTAGTGGGCTATGGCTACACCTTC.